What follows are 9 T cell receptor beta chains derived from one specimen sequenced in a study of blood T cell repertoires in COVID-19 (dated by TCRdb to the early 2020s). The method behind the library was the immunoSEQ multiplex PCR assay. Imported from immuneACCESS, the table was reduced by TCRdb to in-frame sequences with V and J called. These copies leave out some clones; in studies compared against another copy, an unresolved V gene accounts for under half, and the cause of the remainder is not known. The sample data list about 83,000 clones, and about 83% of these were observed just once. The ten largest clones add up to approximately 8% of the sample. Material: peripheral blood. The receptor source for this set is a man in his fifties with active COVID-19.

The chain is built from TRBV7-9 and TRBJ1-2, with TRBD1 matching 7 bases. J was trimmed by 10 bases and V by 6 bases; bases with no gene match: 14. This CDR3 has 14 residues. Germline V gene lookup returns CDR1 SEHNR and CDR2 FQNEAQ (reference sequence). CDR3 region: CASRLQGPRQDYTF. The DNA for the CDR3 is TGTGCCAGCAGGTTACAGGGGCCACGACAGGACTACACCTTC.

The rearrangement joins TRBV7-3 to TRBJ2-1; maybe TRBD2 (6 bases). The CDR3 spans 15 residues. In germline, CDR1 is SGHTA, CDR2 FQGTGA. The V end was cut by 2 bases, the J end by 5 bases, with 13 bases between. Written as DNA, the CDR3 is TGTGCCAGCAGCTTAGTGAGGGGCGGGAACAATGAGCAGTTCTTC. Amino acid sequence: CASSLVRGGNNEQFF.

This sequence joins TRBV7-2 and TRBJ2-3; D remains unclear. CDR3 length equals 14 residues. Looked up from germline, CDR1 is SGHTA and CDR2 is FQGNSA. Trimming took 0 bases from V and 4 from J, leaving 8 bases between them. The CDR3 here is CASSLAFQADTQYF. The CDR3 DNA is TGTGCCAGCAGCTTAGCGTTCCAGGCAGATACGCAGTATTTT.

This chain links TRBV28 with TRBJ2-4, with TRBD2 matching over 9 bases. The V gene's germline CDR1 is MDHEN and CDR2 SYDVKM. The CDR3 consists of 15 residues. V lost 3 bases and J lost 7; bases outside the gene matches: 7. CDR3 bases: TGTGCCAGCAGTTTTAGCGGGAGAGGGGTTAACATTCAGTACTTC. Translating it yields CASSFSGRGVNIQYF.

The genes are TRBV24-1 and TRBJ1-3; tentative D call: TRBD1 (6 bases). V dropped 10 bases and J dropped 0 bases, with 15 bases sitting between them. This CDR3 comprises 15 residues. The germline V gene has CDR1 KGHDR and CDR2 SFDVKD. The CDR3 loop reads CATQGLSSSGNTIYF. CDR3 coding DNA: TGTGCCACTCAGGGGCTCTCCTCCTCTGGAAACACCATATATTTT.

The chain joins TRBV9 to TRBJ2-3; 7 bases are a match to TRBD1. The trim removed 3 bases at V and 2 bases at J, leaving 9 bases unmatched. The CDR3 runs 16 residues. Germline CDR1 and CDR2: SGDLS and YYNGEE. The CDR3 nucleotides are TGTGCCAGCAGCGCCAGGGACAGAAGCTTCACAGATACGCAGTATTTT. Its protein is CASSARDRSFTDTQYF.

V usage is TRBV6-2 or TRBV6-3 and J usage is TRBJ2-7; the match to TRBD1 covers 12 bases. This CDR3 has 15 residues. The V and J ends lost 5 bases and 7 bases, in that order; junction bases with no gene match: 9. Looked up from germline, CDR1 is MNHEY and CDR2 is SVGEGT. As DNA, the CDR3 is TGTGCCAGCAGTGGAAAGGGACAGGGGGCTGATGAGCAGTACTTC. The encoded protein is CASSGKGQGADEQYF.

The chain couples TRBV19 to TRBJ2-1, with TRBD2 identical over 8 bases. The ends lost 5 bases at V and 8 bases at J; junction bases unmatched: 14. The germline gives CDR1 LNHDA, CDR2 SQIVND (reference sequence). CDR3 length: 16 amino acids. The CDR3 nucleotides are TGTGCCAGTAGTCAGGGGCTGGCGGGGGGTATGGATGAGCAGTTCTTC. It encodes CASSQGLAGGMDEQFF.

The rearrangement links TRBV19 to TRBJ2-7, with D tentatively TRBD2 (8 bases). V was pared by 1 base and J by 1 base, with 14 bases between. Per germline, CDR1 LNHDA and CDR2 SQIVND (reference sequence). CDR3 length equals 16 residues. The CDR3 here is CASSIAGGGHSYEQYF. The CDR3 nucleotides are TGTGCCAGTAGTATAGCGGGAGGGGGCCATTCCTACGAGCAGTACTTC.